These 5 T cell receptor beta chains share one sample of origin, sequenced in a study of blood T cell repertoires in COVID-19. Only in-frame clones appear in the TCRdb table, and some are missing; sequencing was by immunoSEQ multiplex PCR. The table lists about 140,000 clones, 85% to 90% of them singletons, with 2.5% in the top ten. Sequencing was performed on peripheral blood. The receptors were gathered from a man over 45 with active COVID-19.

This clone was detected once. This chain links TRBV27 with TRBJ1-3, with no clear D. CDR3 length equals 13 residues. CDR1 and CDR2 (germline): MNHEY, SMNVEV (reference sequence). V was clipped by 1 base and J by 4 bases, with 5 bases between them. The DNA for the CDR3 is TGTGCCAGCAGTTTATTTCGGGGAAACACCATATATTTT. Translated, it gives CASSLFRGNTIYF.

The chain carries TRBV28 and TRBJ2-7; a possible D gene is TRBD2 (5 bases). V was cut by 7 bases and J by 3 bases, with 13 bases left in between. Germline CDR1 MDHEN, CDR2 SYDVKM. There are 13 residues in the CDR3. CDR3 sequence: CASTPPGDYEQYF. Written as DNA, the CDR3 is TGTGCCAGCACCCCTCCCGGGGACTACGAGCAGTACTTC.

The CDR3 region has the DNA TGTGCCAGCAGCCAGACAGGGGTCAAAAACATTCAGTACTTC. Translating gives CASSQTGVKNIQYF. This chain links TRBV5-5 with TRBJ2-4; 8 bases line up with TRBD1. Trimming took 4 bases from V and 3 from J; bases not matched to a gene: 3. The CDR3 spans 14 residues. Germline lookup yields CDR1 SGHKS and CDR2 YYEKEE (reference sequence).

The chain uses TRBV7-2 and TRBJ2-7; D possibly corresponds to TRBD2 (5 bases). The germline V gene encodes CDR1 SGHTA and CDR2 FQGNSA. Between the trimmed V and J ends, which lost 1 base and 3 bases, there was a span of 10 bases. The CDR3 sequence is 14 residues long. Here the CDR3 reads CASSLGTGNYEQYF. In DNA, the CDR3 is TGTGCCAGCAGCTTAGGGACGGGGAACTACGAGCAGTACTTC.

V gene TRBV4-2 combines with J gene TRBJ2-1; 7 positions agree with TRBD2. V gave up 1 base and J gave up 7 bases; unmatched junction bases: 13. Germline loops: CDR1 LGHNA, CDR2 YNFKEQ. This CDR3 has 17 residues. CDR3 in DNA: TGTGCCAGCAGCCAAGGAATAGGGGACCCCGGGAGGAATGAGCAGTTCTTC. Protein sequence: CASSQGIGDPGRNEQFF.